One and the same sample provided the 21 T cell receptor beta chains below, sequenced in a study of cytotoxic CD8 clonotypes in ibrutinib-treated CLL (dated by TCRdb to 2020 to 2022). Library preparation was by the immunoSEQ multiplex PCR assay. As stored in TCRdb, this immuneACCESS dataset retains in-frame rearrangements with V and J assigned. A fraction of the clones does not appear; measured against another copy, unresolved V genes explain less than half of the discrepancy, and the remainder lacks a known reason. The sample table contains tens of thousands of clones; only one count was recorded for around 79% of them. The top ten clones comprise more than 4.5% of the sample. The sample's time point, from its label and the paper: about 11 months on ibrutinib. The material was PBMCs, obtained after 12 months of ibrutinib treatment. Source of these receptors: a human donor with chronic lymphocytic leukemia.

The table lists this clone with a count of one. The rearrangement uses TRBV18 and TRBJ2-2; TRBD2 agrees at 11 bases. The V and J ends lost 3 bases and 5 bases, in that order; junction bases with no gene match: 5. From germline, CDR1 is KGHSH and CDR2 LQKENI. The CDR3 totals 16 residues. The CDR3 DNA follows: TGTGCCAGCTCACCGACTAGCGGGGTTCAGACCGGGGAGCTGTTTTTT. It is translated as CASSPTSGVQTGELFF.

The chain recombines TRBV11-2 with TRBJ2-5; 8 nucleotides agree with TRBD1. The ends lost 5 bases at V and 7 bases at J; junction bases unmatched: 9. CDR1 is SGHAT and CDR2 is FQNNGV in the germline V gene. CDR3 length equals 14 residues. CDR3 loop: CASSEDRVWGTQYF. CDR3 DNA sequence: TGTGCCAGCAGCGAGGACAGGGTCTGGGGGACCCAGTACTTC. Complete variable domain (other parts from reference TRBV11-2 and TRBJ2-5): EAGVAQSPRYKIIEKRQSVAFWCNPISGHATLYWYQQILGQGPKLLIQFQNNGVVDDSQLPKDRFSAERLKGVDSTLKIQPAKLEDSAVYLCASSEDRVWGTQYFGPGTRLLVL.

The V and J genes are TRBV5-1 and TRBJ2-1; D possibly matches TRBD1 or TRBD2 (5 bases each). Germline V gives CDR1 SGHRS, CDR2 YFSETQ. This CDR3 region has 12 residues. V dropped 4 bases and J dropped 10 bases, with 12 bases sitting between them. CDR3 sequence reads: CASSRTGTEQFF. CDR3 coding DNA: TGCGCCAGCAGCCGGACGGGGACCGAGCAGTTCTTC.

The chain links TRBV5-6 to TRBJ2-7, with 10 bases aligning to TRBD2. Unmatched junction bases numbered 4, after V lost 0 bases and J lost 4 bases. Germline CDR1 reads SGHDT; CDR2 reads YYEEEE. This CDR3 spans 15 amino acids. This CDR3 reads CASSLALAGVYEQYF. The CDR3 nucleotides read TGTGCCAGCAGCTTGGCGCTAGCGGGAGTGTACGAGCAGTACTTC.

The chain combines TRBV2 with TRBJ1-2, with 10 positions matching TRBD1. The CDR3 has 17 amino acids. J was trimmed by 6 bases and V by 6 bases; bases with no gene match: 16. Germline loops: CDR1 SNHLY, CDR2 FYNNEI. CDR3 sequence (DNA): TGTGCCAGCAGCCCCCGGGACAGGGGTCAGGAGCAGAATGGCTACACCTTC. Translated, it gives CASSPRDRGQEQNGYTF.

DNA of the CDR3: TGCGCCAGCAGCTTTCACTCTGGAAACACCATATATTTT. This translates into CASSFHSGNTIYF. The chain employs TRBV5-1 and TRBJ1-3; D gene ambiguous. The CDR3 has 13 amino acids. The V end was cut by 2 bases, the J end by 0 bases, with 3 bases between. Germline lookup yields CDR1 SGHRS and CDR2 YFSETQ.

The J gene is TRBJ1-2, the V gene TRBV5-1, with 7 positions matching TRBD1. Germline CDR1 is SGHRS and CDR2 is YFSETQ. V trimming: 2 bases; J trimming: 3 bases; junction bases outside the gene matches: 1. The CDR3 covers 13 residues. The CDR3 nucleotides read TGCGCCAGCAGCTTCGACAGGGACTATGGCTACACCTTC. Amino acids: CASSFDRDYGYTF.

This clone was seen just once. This rearrangement joins TRBV7-3 to TRBJ2-5, with 8 positions matching TRBD1. V was pared by 5 bases and J by 2 bases, with 4 bases of the junction left unmatched. This CDR3 is built from 14 residues. Germline loops: CDR1 SGHTA, CDR2 FQGTGA. In DNA, the CDR3 is TGTGCCAGCAGCCCCGGGACAGGACAAGAGACCCAGTACTTC. This sequence encodes CASSPGTGQETQYF.

V gene TRBV11-2 combines with J gene TRBJ2-7, with D hard to call. The CDR3 runs 11 residues. Trimming removed 5 bases from V and 4 bases from J, with 6 bases in between. The germline gives CDR1 SGHAT, CDR2 FQNNGV. The CDR3 sequence is CASSPLYEQYF. DNA for the CDR3: TGTGCCAGCAGCCCACTGTACGAGCAGTACTTC.

A few counts support this clone. The rearrangement links TRBV7-8 to TRBJ2-5, with D perhaps TRBD1 (5 bases). CDR1 SGHVS and CDR2 FQNEAQ come from the germline V gene. The CDR3 is 15 amino acids. V gave up 5 bases and J gave up 0 bases, with 13 bases separating them. The CDR3 bases are TGTGCCAGCAGCCCCCGGGTGGGGCACCAAGAGACCCAGTACTTC. Translation: CASSPRVGHQETQYF.

This clone was detected a few times. This chain links TRBV6-1 with TRBJ1-4; TRBD1 is a possible D gene (6 bases). Germline V gene data show CDR1 as MNHNS and CDR2 as SASEGT. The CDR3 covers 15 residues. V was pared by 2 bases and J by 4 bases, with 11 bases between. This CDR3 is CASSESGAGNEKLFF. The CDR3 DNA sequence: TGTGCCAGCAGTGAATCGGGGGCCGGTAATGAAAAACTGTTTTTT.

This chain connects TRBV28 to TRBJ1-2; 12 bases fit TRBD1. V was pared by 6 bases and J by 6 bases, with 8 bases of the junction left unmatched. CDR1 and CDR2 from the germline V gene are MDHEN and SYDVKM. This CDR3 region has 15 residues. The DNA for the CDR3 is TGTGCCAGCAGCAGGGGCGGGACAGGGGGCCATGGCTACACCTTC. Translated: CASSRGGTGGHGYTF.

Points on this clone: The junction departs from germline at one end; a sequencing error may be responsible. This rearrangement joins TRBV11-2 to TRBJ2-7; unclear D gene. Germline CDR1 SGHAT, CDR2 FQNNGV. The length of the CDR3 is 11 residues. The CDR3: CASSPRFPPGF. For the CDR3, the DNA is TGTGCCAGCAGCCCCCGTTTCCCTCCGGGCTTC.

The chain carries TRBV5-6 and TRBJ2-3; weak D call: TRBD2 (6 bases). The germline V gene has CDR1 SGHDT and CDR2 YYEEEE. V was trimmed by 0 bases and J by 0 bases, leaving 17 bases between them. CDR3 size: 18 residues. The CDR3 DNA reads as TGTGCCAGCAGCTTGGCGGGGGTGGCTAGCCATAGCACAGATACGCAGTATTTT. Amino acids: CASSLAGVASHSTDTQYF.

V is TRBV5-1 and J is TRBJ2-7; 12 bases match TRBD2. J lost 4 bases, V lost 3 bases, and 2 bases had no gene match. Germline CDR1 is SGHRS and CDR2 is YFSETQ. This CDR3 has 14 residues. The CDR3 nucleotides read TGCGCCAGCAGCTCCCTAGCGGGAGGGTACGAGCAGTACTTC. Translated, it gives CASSSLAGGYEQYF.

The V gene is TRBV30, the J gene TRBJ1-3; D unclear. Trimming left V 5 bases short and J 4 bases short, with 9 bases between. The CDR3 loop spans 12 amino acids. Germline-derived CDR1 and CDR2 are GTSNPN and SVGIG (reference sequence). In DNA, the CDR3 is TGTGCCTGGGACGTAAACGGAAACACCATATATTTT. Translating gives CAWDVNGNTIYF. The variable domain in full, completed from reference TRBV30 and TRBJ1-3, reads SQTIHQWPATLVQPVGSPLSLECTVEGTSNPNLYWYRQAAGRGLQLLFYSVGIGQISSEVPQNLSASRPQDRQFILSSKKLLLSDSGFYLCAWDVNGNTIYFGEGSWLTVV.

The chain recombines TRBV18 with TRBJ1-1; D unclear. Trimming left V 6 bases short and J 5 bases short, with 10 bases between. The CDR3 sequence is 12 residues long. Germline CDR1 reads KGHSH; CDR2 reads LQKENI. CDR3 residues: CASSPTWTEAFF. DNA of the CDR3: TGTGCCAGCTCCCCGACGTGGACTGAAGCTTTCTTT.

The chain's CDR3 is CASSPQTGEAGYTF. Written as DNA, the CDR3 is TGCGCCAGCAGCCCCCAGACAGGGGAGGCTGGCTACACCTTC. J is TRBJ1-2 and V is TRBV5-1; 8 nucleotides line up with TRBD1. There are 14 residues in the CDR3. In germline, CDR1 is SGHRS, CDR2 YFSETQ. Germline trimming cut 4 bases from V and 7 bases from J; bases unmatched to any gene: 9.

The V and J genes are TRBV6-5 and TRBJ1-2, with D possibly being TRBD1 (5 bases). V lost 6 bases to trimming and J lost 3 bases, with 17 bases between them. There are 15 residues in the CDR3. Germline V CDR1 and CDR2: MNHEY, SVGAGI. As DNA, the CDR3 is TGTGCCAGCAGCACCCTGGGGGAGGCATACTATGGCTACACCTTC. Amino acids: CASSTLGEAYYGYTF.

In its sample, this clone was seen once. The V call is TRBV11-2, the J call TRBJ1-1; D not resolved. V lost 4 bases and J 2 bases, leaving 8 bases between the germline ends. Germline values: CDR1 SGHAT, CDR2 FQNNGV. The CDR3 covers 13 residues. The DNA of the CDR3 is TGTGCCAGCAGCTCCGGGCCTAACACTGAAGCTTTCTTT. Amino acids: CASSSGPNTEAFF.

This chain connects TRBV27 to TRBJ1-1; 8 bases fit TRBD1. Germline assignment: CDR1 MNHEY and CDR2 SMNVEV (reference sequence). The CDR3 sequence is 16 residues long. The V gene end was trimmed by 5 bases and the J gene end by 6 bases; junction bases not matched to a gene: 14. The DNA for the CDR3 is TGTGCCAGCAGTCCCCGGACAGGGCGGGGGATCGCTGAAGCTTTCTTT. This gives the protein CASSPRTGRGIAEAFF.